The 8 T cell receptor beta chains listed next were all sequenced from one sample in a study of shared clonotypes between healthy human individuals. The method was immunoSEQ multiplex PCR; TCRdb's version includes in-frame clones alone and lacks a portion of them. The table records millions of clones, about 93% of them present only once. The naive CD8 subset, CD45RO-negative cells positively selected for CCR7, excluded terminally differentiated effector memory CD45RA+ cells. The sequenced sample was naive CD8+ T cells from PBMCs. The receptors here all came from a man between 18 and 35 years old in good health. Some clones in this sample may be carry-over from other donors' samples.

This clone occurred a few times. V gene TRBV7-2 combines with J gene TRBJ2-2; D unresolved. Deletions cut 3 bases from V and 8 bases from J, with 13 bases between. CDR3 size: 14 residues. Germline V gene lookup returns CDR1 SGHTA and CDR2 FQGNSA. CDR3 in DNA: TGTGCCAGCAGCTTTCTTCGCACGCGTGGGGAGCTGTTTTTT. Amino acids: CASSFLRTRGELFF.

The V and J genes are TRBV6-8 and TRBJ2-7, with a possible D match to TRBD2 (6 bases). Germline V lookup: CDR1 MNHGY, CDR2 SAAAGT. V gave up 5 bases and J gave up 3 bases, with 8 bases separating them. The length of the CDR3 is 12 residues. This CDR3 is CASSGEDYEQYF. Here the CDR3 DNA reads TGTGCCAGCAGTGGGGAGGACTACGAGCAGTACTTC.

The chain couples TRBV7-6 to TRBJ2-1, with D possibly being TRBD2 (6 bases). V was trimmed by 5 bases and J by 10 bases, leaving 21 bases between them. This CDR3 is built from 15 residues. Germline values: CDR1 SGHVS, CDR2 FNYEAQ. Here the CDR3 reads CASSPGGPGAGEQFF. The DNA of the CDR3 is TGTGCCAGCAGCCCCGGAGGGCCTGGCGCAGGAGAGCAGTTCTTC. Full variable domain (outside the CDR3, taken from reference TRBV7-6 and TRBJ2-1): GAGVSQSPRYKVTKRGQDVALRCDPISGHVSLYWYRQALGQGPEFLTYFNYEAQQDKSGLPNDRFSAERPEGSISTLTIQRTEQRDSAMYRCASSPGGPGAGEQFFGPGTRLTVL.

This clone was observed once. This chain links TRBV29-1 with TRBJ1-2; D not resolved. This CDR3 contains 18 residues. Trimming removed 1 base at V and 0 bases at J, with 21 bases between. Germline-derived CDR1 and CDR2 are SQVTM and ANQGSEA. CDR3 nucleotides: TGCAGCGTTGAAGGATTCGAAGGCGGTTCCAATCCTAACTATGGCTACACCTTC. It codes for CSVEGFEGGSNPNYGYTF.

V and J are TRBV27 and TRBJ1-2; D is possibly TRBD1 (5 bases). The CDR3 runs to 15 residues. Trimming took off 6 bases at V and 8 bases at J, with 22 bases between the two ends. Looked up from germline, CDR1 is MNHEY and CDR2 is SMNVEV (reference sequence). The CDR3, as DNA: TGTGCCAGCAGACCACATGCAGGGAAGATCAGCGGCTACACCTTC. Its translation is CASRPHAGKISGYTF.

The chain links TRBV9 to TRBJ2-1, with D perhaps being TRBD1 or TRBD2 (6 bases each). Germline CDR1 and CDR2: SGDLS and YYNGEE. The CDR3 loop spans 17 amino acids. V was clipped by 4 bases and J by 7 bases, with 24 bases between them. CDR3 protein: CASSPGVLRGSLNEQFF. For the CDR3, the DNA is TGTGCCAGCAGCCCAGGGGTACTCCGGGGGAGCTTAAATGAGCAGTTCTTC. Complete variable domain (other parts from reference TRBV9 and TRBJ2-1): DSGVTQTPKHLITATGQRVTLRCSPRSGDLSVYWYQQSLDQGLQFLIQYYNGEERAKGNILERFSAQQFPDLHSELNLSSLELGDSALYFCASSPGVLRGSLNEQFFGPGTRLTVL.

This clone was recorded once. This chain links TRBV9 with TRBJ2-3, with D unclear. Germline V lookup: CDR1 SGDLS, CDR2 YYNGEE. The CDR3 length is 15 residues. Trimming stripped 0 bases from V and 3 bases from J, with 11 bases between. The CDR3 nucleotides are TGTGCCAGCAGCGTAGTAGGGATGAGGACAGATACGCAGTATTTT. This translates into CASSVVGMRTDTQYF.

This rearrangement joins TRBV9 to TRBJ1-2; D remains unclear. V lost 4 bases and J lost 7, with 17 bases in between. The length of the CDR3 is 14 residues. From germline, CDR1 is SGDLS and CDR2 YYNGEE. The chain's CDR3 is CASSLGGRPGGYTF. In DNA, the CDR3 is TGTGCCAGCAGCCTGGGAGGGCGGCCCGGTGGCTACACCTTC. Complete variable domain (other parts from reference TRBV9 and TRBJ1-2): DSGVTQTPKHLITATGQRVTLRCSPRSGDLSVYWYQQSLDQGLQFLIQYYNGEERAKGNILERFSAQQFPDLHSELNLSSLELGDSALYFCASSLGGRPGGYTFGSGTRLTVV.